The source of this TCR beta chain is a study of blood T cells in healthy people across ages. V was shortened by 2 bases and J by 4 bases, with 14 bases between the two germline ends. The CDR3 totals 14 residues. Looked up from germline, CDR1 is SQVTM and CDR2 is ANQGSEA. This clonotype was found many times. A second PCR of about 6 to 12 cycles used a sample-barcoded 5' primer and a J-beta primer mix. TCRdb called the 5' RACE reads again in MiXCR, with one record for every CDR3 protein. This table holds about 1.7 million distinct CDR3 sequences, 28% found once. Researchers collected 9.5 to 10 milliliters of peripheral blood from every single donor.

V usage is TRBV29-1 and J usage is TRBJ2-5; TRBD1 is a possible D gene (5 bases). The sequence came from a woman aged 25-40 years in good health. The sample consisted of blood. The chain's CDR3 is CSVELRQGRETQYF. The CDR3, as DNA: TGCAGCGTTGAATTGCGGCAGGGAAGAGAGACCCAGTACTTC.